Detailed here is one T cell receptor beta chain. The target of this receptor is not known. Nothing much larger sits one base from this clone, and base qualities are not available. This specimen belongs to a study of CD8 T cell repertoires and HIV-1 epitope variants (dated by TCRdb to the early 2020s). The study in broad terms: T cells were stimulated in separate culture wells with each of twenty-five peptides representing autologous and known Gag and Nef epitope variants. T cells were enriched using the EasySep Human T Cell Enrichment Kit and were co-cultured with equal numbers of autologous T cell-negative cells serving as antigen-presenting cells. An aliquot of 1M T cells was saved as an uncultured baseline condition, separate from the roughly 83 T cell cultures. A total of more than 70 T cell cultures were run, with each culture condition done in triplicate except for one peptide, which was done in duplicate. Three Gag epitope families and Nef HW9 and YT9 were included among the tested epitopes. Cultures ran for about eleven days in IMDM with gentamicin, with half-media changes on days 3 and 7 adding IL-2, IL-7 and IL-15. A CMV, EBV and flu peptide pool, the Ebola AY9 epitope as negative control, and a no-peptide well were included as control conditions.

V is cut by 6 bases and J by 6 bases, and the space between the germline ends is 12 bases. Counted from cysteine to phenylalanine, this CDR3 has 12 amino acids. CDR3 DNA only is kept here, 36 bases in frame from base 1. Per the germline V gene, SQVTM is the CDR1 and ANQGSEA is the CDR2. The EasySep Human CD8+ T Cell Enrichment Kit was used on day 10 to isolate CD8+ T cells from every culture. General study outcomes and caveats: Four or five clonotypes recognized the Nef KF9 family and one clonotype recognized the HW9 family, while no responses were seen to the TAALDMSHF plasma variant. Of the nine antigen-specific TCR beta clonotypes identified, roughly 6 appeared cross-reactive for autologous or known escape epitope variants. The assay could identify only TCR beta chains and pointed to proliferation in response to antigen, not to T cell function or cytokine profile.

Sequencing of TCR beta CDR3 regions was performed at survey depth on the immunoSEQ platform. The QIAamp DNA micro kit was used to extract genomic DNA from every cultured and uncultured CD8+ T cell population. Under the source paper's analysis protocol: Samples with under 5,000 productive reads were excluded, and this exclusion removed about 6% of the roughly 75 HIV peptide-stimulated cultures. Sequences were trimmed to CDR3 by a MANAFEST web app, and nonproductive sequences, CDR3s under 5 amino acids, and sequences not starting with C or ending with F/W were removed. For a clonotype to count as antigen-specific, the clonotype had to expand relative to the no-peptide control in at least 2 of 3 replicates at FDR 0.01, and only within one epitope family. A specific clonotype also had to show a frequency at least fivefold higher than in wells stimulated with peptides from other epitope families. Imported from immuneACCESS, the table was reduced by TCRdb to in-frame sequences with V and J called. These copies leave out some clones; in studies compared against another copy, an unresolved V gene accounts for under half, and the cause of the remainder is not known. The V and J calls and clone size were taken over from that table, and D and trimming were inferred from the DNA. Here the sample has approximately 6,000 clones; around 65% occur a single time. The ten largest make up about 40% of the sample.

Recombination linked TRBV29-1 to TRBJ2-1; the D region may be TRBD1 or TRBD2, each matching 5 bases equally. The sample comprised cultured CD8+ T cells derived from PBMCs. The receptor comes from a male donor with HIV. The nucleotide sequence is TGCAGCGTCCGGGATGGGGGCAATGAGCAGTTCTTC. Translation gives CSVRDGGNEQFF.